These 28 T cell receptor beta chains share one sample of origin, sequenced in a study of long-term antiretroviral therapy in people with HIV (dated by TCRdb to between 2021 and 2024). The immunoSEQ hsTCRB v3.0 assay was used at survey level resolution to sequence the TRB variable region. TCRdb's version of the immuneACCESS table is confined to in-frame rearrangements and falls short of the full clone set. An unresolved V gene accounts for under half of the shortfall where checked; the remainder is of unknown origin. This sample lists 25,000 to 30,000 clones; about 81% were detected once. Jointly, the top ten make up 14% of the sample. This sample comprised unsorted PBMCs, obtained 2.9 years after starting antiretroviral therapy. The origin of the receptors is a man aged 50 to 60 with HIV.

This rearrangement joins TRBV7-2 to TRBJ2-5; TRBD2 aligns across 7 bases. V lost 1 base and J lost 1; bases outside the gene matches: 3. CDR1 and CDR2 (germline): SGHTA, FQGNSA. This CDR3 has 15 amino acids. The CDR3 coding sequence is TGTGCCAGCAGCTTAGTAGGGACTACCCAAGAGACCCAGTACTTC. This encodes CASSLVGTTQETQYF.

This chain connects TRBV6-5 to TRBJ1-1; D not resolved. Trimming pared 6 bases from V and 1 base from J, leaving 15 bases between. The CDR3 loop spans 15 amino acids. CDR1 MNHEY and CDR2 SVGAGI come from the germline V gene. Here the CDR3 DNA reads TGTGCCAGCAGGGAGATCCTTGCCGGGAACACTGAAGCTTTCTTT. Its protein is CASREILAGNTEAFF.

The CDR3 DNA reads TGCGCCAGCAGCTTGGCGGGGGGGAACACCGGGGAGCTGTTTTTT. Amino acid sequence: CASSLAGGNTGELFF. V gene TRBV5-1 combines with J gene TRBJ2-2, with 7 bases matching TRBD2. CDR1 and CDR2 (germline): SGHRS, YFSETQ. The V segment lost 0 bases and the J segment 1 base; nucleotides outside the gene matches: 0. The CDR3 is 15 residues long.

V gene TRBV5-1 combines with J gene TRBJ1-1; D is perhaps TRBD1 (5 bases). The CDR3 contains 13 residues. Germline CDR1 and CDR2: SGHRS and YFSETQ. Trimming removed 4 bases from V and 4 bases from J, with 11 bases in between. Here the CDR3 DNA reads TGCGCCAGCAGCCTAGGGGCGGGCACTGAAGCTTTCTTT. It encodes CASSLGAGTEAFF. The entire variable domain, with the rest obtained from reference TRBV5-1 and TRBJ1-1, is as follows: KAGVTQTPRYLIKTRGQQVTLSCSPISGHRSVSWYQQTPGQGLQFLFEYFSETQRNKGNFPGRFSGRQFSNSRSEMNVSTLELGDSALYLCASSLGAGTEAFFGQGTRLTVV.

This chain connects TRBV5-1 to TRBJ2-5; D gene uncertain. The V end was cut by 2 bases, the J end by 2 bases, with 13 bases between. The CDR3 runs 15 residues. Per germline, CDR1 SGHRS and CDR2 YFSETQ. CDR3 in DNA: TGCGCCAGCAGCTTATTGACGGTCCGTCAAGAGACCCAGTACTTC. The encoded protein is CASSLLTVRQETQYF. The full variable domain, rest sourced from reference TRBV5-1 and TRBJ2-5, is KAGVTQTPRYLIKTRGQQVTLSCSPISGHRSVSWYQQTPGQGLQFLFEYFSETQRNKGNFPGRFSGRQFSNSRSEMNVSTLELGDSALYLCASSLLTVRQETQYFGPGTRLLVL.

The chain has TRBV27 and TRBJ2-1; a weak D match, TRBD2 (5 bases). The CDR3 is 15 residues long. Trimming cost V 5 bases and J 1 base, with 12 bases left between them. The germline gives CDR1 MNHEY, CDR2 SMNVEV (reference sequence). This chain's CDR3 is CASSRDPGSYNEQFF. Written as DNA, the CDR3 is TGTGCCAGCAGTCGGGATCCGGGATCCTACAATGAGCAGTTCTTC.

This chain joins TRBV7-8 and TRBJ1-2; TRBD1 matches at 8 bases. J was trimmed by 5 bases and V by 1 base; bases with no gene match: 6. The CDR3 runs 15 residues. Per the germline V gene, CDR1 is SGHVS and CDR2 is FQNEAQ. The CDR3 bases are TGTGCCAGCAGCTTAGAGGGGACAGGACCTTATGGCTACACCTTC. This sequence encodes CASSLEGTGPYGYTF.

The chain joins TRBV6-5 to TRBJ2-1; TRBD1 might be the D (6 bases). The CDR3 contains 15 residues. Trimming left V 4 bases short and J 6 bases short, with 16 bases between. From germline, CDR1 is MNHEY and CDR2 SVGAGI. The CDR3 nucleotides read TGTGCCAGCAGTTCCAGGGGTTTAGGTGGCAATGAGCAGTTCTTC. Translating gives CASSSRGLGGNEQFF.

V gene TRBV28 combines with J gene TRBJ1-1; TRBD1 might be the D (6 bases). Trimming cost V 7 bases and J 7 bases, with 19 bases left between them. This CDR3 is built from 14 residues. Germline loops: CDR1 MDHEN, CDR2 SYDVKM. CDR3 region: CASIPWRQGSEAFF. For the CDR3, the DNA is TGTGCCAGCATCCCTTGGCGGCAGGGGAGTGAAGCTTTCTTT.

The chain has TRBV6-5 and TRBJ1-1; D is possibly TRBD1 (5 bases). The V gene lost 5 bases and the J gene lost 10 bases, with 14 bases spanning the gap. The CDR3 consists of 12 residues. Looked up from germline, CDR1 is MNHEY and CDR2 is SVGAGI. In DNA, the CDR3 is TGTGCCAGCAGTCGAAACCAGGGTGCAGCTTTCTTT. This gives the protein CASSRNQGAAFF.

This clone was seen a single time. The CDR3 DNA sequence: TGTGCCAGCTCACCCCTGGACAGGTCCCCCTACGAGCAGTACTTC. This sequence encodes CASSPLDRSPYEQYF. The chain carries TRBV18 and TRBJ2-7; 7 nucleotides match TRBD1. V lost 3 bases and J lost 2; bases outside the gene matches: 7. This CDR3 spans 15 amino acids. Germline lookup yields CDR1 KGHSH and CDR2 LQKENI.

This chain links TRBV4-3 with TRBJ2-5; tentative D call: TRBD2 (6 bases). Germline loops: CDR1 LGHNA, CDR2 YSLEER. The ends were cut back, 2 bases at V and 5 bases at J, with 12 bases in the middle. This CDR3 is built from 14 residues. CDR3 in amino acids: CASSQLGGGETQYF. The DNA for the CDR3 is TGCGCCAGCAGCCAACTGGGCGGAGGGGAGACCCAGTACTTC.

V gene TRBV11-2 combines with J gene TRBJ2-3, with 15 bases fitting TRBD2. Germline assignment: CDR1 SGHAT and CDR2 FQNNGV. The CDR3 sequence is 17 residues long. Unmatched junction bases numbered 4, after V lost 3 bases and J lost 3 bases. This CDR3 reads CASSFRTSGGGTDTQYF. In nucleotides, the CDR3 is TGTGCCAGCAGCTTTCGGACTAGCGGGGGGGGGACAGATACGCAGTATTTT.

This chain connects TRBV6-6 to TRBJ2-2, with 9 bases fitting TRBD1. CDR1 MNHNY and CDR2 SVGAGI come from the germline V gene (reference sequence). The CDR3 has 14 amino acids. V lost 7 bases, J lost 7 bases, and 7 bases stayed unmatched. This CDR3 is CASTATGGDGELFF. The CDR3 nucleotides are TGTGCCAGCACCGCAACAGGGGGCGACGGGGAGCTGTTTTTT.

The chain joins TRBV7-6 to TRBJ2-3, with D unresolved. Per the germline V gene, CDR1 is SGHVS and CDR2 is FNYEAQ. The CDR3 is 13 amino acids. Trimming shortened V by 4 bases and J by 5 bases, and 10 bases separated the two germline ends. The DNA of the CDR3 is TGTGCCAGCAGCTCGAACCTAAGAGATACGCAGTATTTT. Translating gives CASSSNLRDTQYF. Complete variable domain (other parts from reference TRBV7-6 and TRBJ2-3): GAGVSQSPRYKVTKRGQDVALRCDPISGHVSLYWYRQALGQGPEFLTYFNYEAQQDKSGLPNDRFSAERPEGSISTLTIQRTEQRDSAMYRCASSSNLRDTQYFGPGTRLTVL.

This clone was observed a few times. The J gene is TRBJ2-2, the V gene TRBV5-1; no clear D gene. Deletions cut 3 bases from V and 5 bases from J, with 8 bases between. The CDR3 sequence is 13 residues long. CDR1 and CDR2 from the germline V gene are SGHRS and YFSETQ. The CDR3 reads CASSYTVTGELFF. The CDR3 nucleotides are TGCGCCAGCAGCTACACAGTAACCGGGGAGCTGTTTTTT.

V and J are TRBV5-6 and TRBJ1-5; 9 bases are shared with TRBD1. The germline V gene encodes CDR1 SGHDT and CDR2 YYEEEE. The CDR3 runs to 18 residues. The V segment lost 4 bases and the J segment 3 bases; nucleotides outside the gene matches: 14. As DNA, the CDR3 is TGTGCCAGCAGCCGTGGGACAGGGCGCGGGTTTGTCAATCAGCCCCAGCATTTT. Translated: CASSRGTGRGFVNQPQHF.

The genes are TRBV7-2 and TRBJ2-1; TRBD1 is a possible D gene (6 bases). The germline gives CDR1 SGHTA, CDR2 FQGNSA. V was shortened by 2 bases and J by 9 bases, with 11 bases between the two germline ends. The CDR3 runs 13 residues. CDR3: CASSLQGNVEQFF. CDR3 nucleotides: TGTGCCAGCAGCTTACAGGGGAACGTTGAGCAGTTCTTC.

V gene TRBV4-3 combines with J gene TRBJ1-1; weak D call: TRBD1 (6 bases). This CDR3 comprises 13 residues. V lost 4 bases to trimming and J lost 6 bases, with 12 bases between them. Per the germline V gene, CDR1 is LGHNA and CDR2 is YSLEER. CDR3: CASSRIQGPEAFF. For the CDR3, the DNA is TGCGCCAGCAGCCGCATACAGGGCCCTGAAGCTTTCTTT.

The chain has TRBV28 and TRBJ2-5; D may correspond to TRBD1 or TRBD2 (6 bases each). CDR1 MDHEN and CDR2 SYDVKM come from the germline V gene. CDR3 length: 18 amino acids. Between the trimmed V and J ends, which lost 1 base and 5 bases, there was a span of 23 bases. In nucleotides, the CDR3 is TGTGCCAGCAGTTTATCCCGATCCGGGGGCTCTCGGCGGGAGACCCAGTACTTC. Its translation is CASSLSRSGGSRRETQYF.

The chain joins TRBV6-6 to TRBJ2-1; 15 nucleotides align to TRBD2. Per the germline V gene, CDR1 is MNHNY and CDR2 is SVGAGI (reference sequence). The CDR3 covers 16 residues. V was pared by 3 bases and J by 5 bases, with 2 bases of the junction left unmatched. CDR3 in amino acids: CASSYWTSGGDNEQFF. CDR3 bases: TGTGCCAGCAGTTATTGGACTAGCGGGGGGGACAATGAGCAGTTCTTC.

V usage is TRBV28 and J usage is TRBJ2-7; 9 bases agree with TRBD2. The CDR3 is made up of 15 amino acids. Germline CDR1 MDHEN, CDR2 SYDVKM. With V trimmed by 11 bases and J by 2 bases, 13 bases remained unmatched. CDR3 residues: CASGAGGLGPYEQYF. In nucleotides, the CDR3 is TGTGCCTCAGGAGCGGGAGGACTCGGGCCCTACGAGCAGTACTTC. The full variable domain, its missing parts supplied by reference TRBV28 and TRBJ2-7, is DVKVTQSSRYLVKRTGEKVFLECVQDMDHENMFWYRQDPGLGLRLIYFSYDVKMKEKGDIPEGYSVSREKKERFSLILESASTNQTSMYLCASGAGGLGPYEQYFGPGTRLTVT.

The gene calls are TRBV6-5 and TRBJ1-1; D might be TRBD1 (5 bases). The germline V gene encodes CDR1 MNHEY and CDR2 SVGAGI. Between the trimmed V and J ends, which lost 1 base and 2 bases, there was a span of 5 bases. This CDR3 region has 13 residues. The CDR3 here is CASSYWDNTEAFF. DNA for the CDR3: TGTGCCAGCAGTTACTGGGACAACACTGAAGCTTTCTTT.

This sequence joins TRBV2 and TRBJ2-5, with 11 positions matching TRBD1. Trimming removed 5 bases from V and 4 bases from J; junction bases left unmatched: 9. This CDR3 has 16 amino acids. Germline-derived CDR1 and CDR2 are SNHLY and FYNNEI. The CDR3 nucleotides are TGTGCCAGCAGTAAGGGACAGGGGGTGAAGCGAGAGACCCAGTACTTC. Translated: CASSKGQGVKRETQYF.

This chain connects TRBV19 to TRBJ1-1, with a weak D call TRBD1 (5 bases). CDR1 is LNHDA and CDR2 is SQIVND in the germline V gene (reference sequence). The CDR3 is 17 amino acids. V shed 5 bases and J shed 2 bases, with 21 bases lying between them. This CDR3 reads CASSWAQGVSFNTEAFF. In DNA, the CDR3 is TGTGCCAGTAGTTGGGCTCAGGGTGTAAGTTTTAACACTGAAGCTTTCTTT.

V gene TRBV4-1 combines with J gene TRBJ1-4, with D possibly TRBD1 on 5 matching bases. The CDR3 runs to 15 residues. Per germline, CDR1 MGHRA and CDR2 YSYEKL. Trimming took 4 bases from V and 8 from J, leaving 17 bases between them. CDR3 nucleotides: TGCGCCAGCAGCCCCAACCACGGGGGGGTAGAAAAACTGTTTTTT. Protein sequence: CASSPNHGGVEKLFF.

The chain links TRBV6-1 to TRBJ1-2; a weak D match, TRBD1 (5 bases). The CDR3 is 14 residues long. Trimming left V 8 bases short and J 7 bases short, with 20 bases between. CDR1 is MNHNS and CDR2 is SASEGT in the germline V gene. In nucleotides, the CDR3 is TGTGCCAGCGGACAATACGGACAATCGGGTGGCTACACCTTC. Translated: CASGQYGQSGGYTF.

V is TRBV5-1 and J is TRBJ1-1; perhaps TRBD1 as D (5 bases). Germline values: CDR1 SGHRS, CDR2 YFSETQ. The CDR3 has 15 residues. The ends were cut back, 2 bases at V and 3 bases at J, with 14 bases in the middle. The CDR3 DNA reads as TGCGCCAGCAGCTTACGGGGCTTTGGGGACACTGAAGCTTTCTTT. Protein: CASSLRGFGDTEAFF.